The TCR beta chain described here comes from a study of CD8 T cells in Susac syndrome. Reverse transcription of about 0.45 to 1 ug RNA was performed with random hexamers. TCR beta CDR3 was amplified by immunoSEQ multiplex PCR. This amplification extended across 54 Vbeta and 13 Jbeta segments. MiXCR, run by TCRdb on the immunoSEQ multiplex PCR reads, gives a single entry per CDR3 protein. This sample has 400,000 or so distinct CDR3 sequences, with more than 80% found just once. The CDR3 spans 15 residues. The V end was cut by 1 base, the J end by 6 bases, with 14 bases between. In germline, CDR1 is SEHNR, CDR2 FQNEAQ (reference sequence).

This clonotype originated in a human donor with multiple sclerosis. Source material: CD8+ T cells from PBMCs. The chain employs TRBV7-9 and TRBJ2-3; D gene uncertain. CDR3 amino acids: CASSLVRPFVDTQYF. The CDR3 DNA reads as TGTGCCAGCAGCTTAGTTCGTCCATTCGTGGATACGCAGTATTTT. The full variable domain, rest sourced from reference TRBV7-9 and TRBJ2-3, is DTGVSQNPRHKITKRGQNVTFRCDPISEHNRLYWYRQTLGQGPEFLTYFQNEAQLEKSRLLSDRFSAERPKGSFSTLEIQRTEQGDSAMYLCASSLVRPFVDTQYFGPGTRLTVL.